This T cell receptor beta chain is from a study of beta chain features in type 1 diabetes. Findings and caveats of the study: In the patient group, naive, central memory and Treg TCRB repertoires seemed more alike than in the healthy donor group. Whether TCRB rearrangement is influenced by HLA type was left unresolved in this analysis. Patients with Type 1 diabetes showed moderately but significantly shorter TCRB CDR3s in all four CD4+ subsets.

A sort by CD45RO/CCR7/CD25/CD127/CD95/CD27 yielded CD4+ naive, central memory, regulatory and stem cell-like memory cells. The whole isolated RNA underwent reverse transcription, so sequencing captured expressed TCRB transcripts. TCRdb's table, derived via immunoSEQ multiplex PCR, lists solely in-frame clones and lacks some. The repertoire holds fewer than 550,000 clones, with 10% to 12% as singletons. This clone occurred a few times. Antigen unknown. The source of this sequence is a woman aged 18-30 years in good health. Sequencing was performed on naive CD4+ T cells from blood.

This CDR3 reads CASSQPGKDTQYF. As DNA, the CDR3 is TGTGCCAGCAGCCAGCCGGGAAAAGATACGCAGTATTTT. The V gene is TRBV11-3, the J gene TRBJ2-3; D possibly corresponds to TRBD2 (5 bases). The CDR3 has 13 amino acids. CDR1 is SGHNT, CDR2 YENEEA, per germline. V was cut by 5 bases and J by 5 bases, with 11 bases left in between.